This T cell receptor (beta chain) was identified during a study of shared clonotypes between healthy human individuals. Here immunoSEQ multiplex PCR was the method, and the copy in TCRdb shows in-frame clones only, minus some. The table has roughly 2,000,000 clones, around 93% seen once; the top ten hold more than 1.5%. Concerning this clone: Its target is unknown.

The study's findings and limits: Sorted-subset sequencing, rarefaction showed, was incomplete despite large depth. Generation of non-shared clonotypes was less probable than generation of clonotypes shared by all four donors.

Naivety among CD8 cells was defined by CD45RO negativity and positive CCR7 selection, thereby excluding terminally differentiated effector memory CD45RA+ cells. None of the donors, who were healthy HIV-negative adults, had recently had acute infections or vaccinations. The clonotype comes from a young man in good health. Some clones in this sample may be carry-over from other donors' samples. The sequencing input was naive CD8+ T cells from PBMCs.

CDR3 DNA: TGCAGCGTAGAGGACACCGAAGAGACCCAGTACTTC. This gives the protein CSVEDTEETQYF. The chain joins TRBV29-1 to TRBJ2-5, with D possibly TRBD1 on 5 matching bases. Germline CDR1 and CDR2: SQVTM and ANQGSEA. Trimming pared 6 bases from V and 3 bases from J, leaving 11 bases between. There are 12 residues in the CDR3.